This T cell receptor (beta chain) was sequenced for a study of post-analysis software for immune sequencing data. In the study overall: The study covered relapsing-remitting, secondary progressive and progressive-relapsing courses of multiple sclerosis.

Germline V gives CDR1 SGHTA, CDR2 FQGNSA. The CDR3 consists of 12 residues. Trimming stripped 5 bases from V and 6 bases from J, with 9 bases between. Study outcomes and limitations: TRBV5-6, TRBV5-1 and TRBV20-1 belonged to a set of roughly 5 TRBV segments that were more frequent in patients than controls. Normalized Chao1 diversity in multiple sclerosis patients fell significantly below that of controls.

Every TCR beta cDNA library bore unique molecular identifiers. TCRdb called the PCR reads again in MiXCR, with one record for every CDR3 protein. The sample holds roughly 800,000 distinct CDR3 sequences, under 60% seen once. This clonotype occurred a few times. What it recognizes is unknown. The sequenced sample was blood. The V and J genes are TRBV7-2 and TRBJ2-3; no definite D call. The sequence was obtained from a girl aged 5-17 years with multiple sclerosis. The CDR3 reads CASSPNLDTQYF. The DNA of the CDR3 is TGTGCCAGCAGCCCCAATCTGGATACGCAGTATTTT.